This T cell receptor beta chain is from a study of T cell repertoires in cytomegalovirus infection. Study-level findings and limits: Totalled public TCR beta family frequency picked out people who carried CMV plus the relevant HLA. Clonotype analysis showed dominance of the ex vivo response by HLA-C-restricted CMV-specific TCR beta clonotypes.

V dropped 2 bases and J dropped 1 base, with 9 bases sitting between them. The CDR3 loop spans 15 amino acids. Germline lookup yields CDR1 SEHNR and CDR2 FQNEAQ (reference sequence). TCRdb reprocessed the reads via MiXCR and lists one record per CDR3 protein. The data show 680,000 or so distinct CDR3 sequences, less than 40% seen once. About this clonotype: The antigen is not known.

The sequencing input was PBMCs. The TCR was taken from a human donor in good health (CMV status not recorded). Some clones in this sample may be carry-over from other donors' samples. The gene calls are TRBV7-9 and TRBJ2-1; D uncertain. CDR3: CASSLKVGSYNEQFF. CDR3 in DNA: TGTGCCAGCAGCTTAAAGGTTGGGTCCTACAATGAGCAGTTCTTC.